This T cell receptor beta chain is drawn from a study of shared clonotypes between healthy human individuals. Looking at the study overall: Aged between 18 and 49, the donors were a couple of women and three men. Broader study findings: Genetic and exposure-history diversity was limited by the few donors.

Looked up from germline, CDR1 is SGHAT and CDR2 is FQNNGV. The CDR3 runs to 13 residues. V dropped 5 bases and J dropped 7; count of bases not matched to a gene: 7. Deep level was the assay's run setting. Repertoires were generated with immunoSEQ multiplex PCR, while TCRdb's copy carries only in-frame clones and drops some. The repertoire holds 2 million to 2.5 million clones, with roughly 93% as singletons. In its sample, this clone was seen a few times. Its matching antigen is unknown. The specimen sequenced was naive CD4+ T cells from PBMCs. Subset noted: CD45RA+ positively selected. This TCR was recovered from a man younger than 35 in good health. Some clones in this sample may be carry-over from other donors' samples. This chain uses TRBV11-2 with TRBJ1-2, with TRBD1 matching 7 bases. The CDR3 spells CASSLSAGGGYTF. The CDR3 DNA sequence: TGTGCCAGCAGCCTCTCGGCAGGGGGTGGCTACACCTTC.